This T cell receptor (beta chain) was retrieved from a study of breast tumors, draining lymph nodes, adjacent tissues. By share, this clonotype ranks as medium-sized. Its antigen is as yet unknown. Findings and caveats of the study: Tumor repertoires ranked between lymph nodes and nontumor tissue in diversity, with V and J gene preferences.

Germline trimming cut 7 bases from V and 7 bases from J; bases unmatched to any gene: 17. The CDR3 has 16 amino acids. From germline, CDR1 is KGHDR and CDR2 SFDVKD. From the multiplex PCR reads, TCRdb called clonotypes with MiXCR, one entry per CDR3 protein. The sample carries 55,000 to 75,000 distinct CDR3 sequences, roughly two fifths recorded once. The sequencing sample was made of breast tumor tissue. The chain is built from TRBV24-1 and TRBJ2-5, with 7 bases fitting TRBD2. The sequence came from a female donor with breast cancer. Some clones in this sample may be carry-over from other donors' samples. This CDR3 is CATSGHETHSGGTQYF. The CDR3 DNA follows: TGTGCCACCAGCGGACACGAGACCCATTCGGGAGGGACCCAGTACTTC.